Here is one TCR beta chain with its context. Germline values: CDR1 SEHNR, CDR2 FQNEAQ (reference sequence). CDR3 length: 15 amino acids. V dropped 1 base and J dropped 1 base, with 10 bases sitting between them. The data belong to a study of blood T cell repertoires in COVID-19. Study as a whole: Sources were T cells, B-cell-depleted T cells, or PBMCs; the material itself was cDNA or gDNA.

Authors' processing steps: Reference gene primer amplification yielded estimated nucleated cell counts. Profiled with immunoSEQ multiplex PCR; TCRdb holds only in-frame clones, not every one. D and trimming come from the DNA, and the V and J calls and clone size come from that table. The repertoire holds 150,000 to 200,000 clones, with about 93% as singletons. Sequenced: peripheral blood. The J gene is TRBJ2-5, the V gene TRBV7-9; D may be TRBD1 (6 bases). The sequence was collected from a woman aged 45-65 years with acute or convalescent COVID-19. The CDR3 DNA reads as TGTGCCAGCAGCTTAGTTATAGGGGGCCAAGAGACCCAGTACTTC. It yields the protein CASSLVIGGQETQYF.